This T cell receptor (beta chain) was sequenced during a study of blood T cell repertoires in COVID-19. The length of the CDR3 is 13 residues. V lost 8 bases and J lost 6; bases outside the gene matches: 6. Germline V gives CDR1 MNHEY, CDR2 SMNVEV (reference sequence). Clones were sequenced by immunoSEQ multiplex PCR, and TCRdb holds only the in-frame ones, with some missing. Of roughly 380,000 clones listed, approximately 89% are singletons. The V call is TRBV27, the J call TRBJ1-4; the match to TRBD1 covers 7 bases. Specimen: peripheral blood. The sequence was collected from a woman aged 55-75 years with COVID-19, enrolled during active disease. DNA of the CDR3: TGTGCCAGCTCGGGACAGTTTTATGAAAAACTGTTTTTT. It encodes CASSGQFYEKLFF.